This record concerns one TCR beta chain sequence. Building the TCR beta libraries relied on iRepertoire HTBI primers, and CDR3 regions underwent Arm-PCR. TCRdb used MiXCR to reprocess the multiplex PCR reads, holding one entry per CDR3 protein. In the table there are some 450,000 distinct CDR3 sequences, roughly 15% of which are singletons. This sample was included in a study of regulatory T cells in long-lasting Graves disease. Noted time point: newly diagnosed GD, antithyroid drugs for less than 3 months. The authors made the TCR library using RNA they extracted from PBMCs. CDR1 is SGHTA and CDR2 is FQGTGA in the germline V gene. The CDR3 runs to 16 residues. The V and J ends lost 0 bases and 4 bases, in that order; junction bases with no gene match: 4. These records were also assigned to another study, of T cells in Graves' hyperthyroidism and ophthalmopathy.

Here the sequenced sample was peripheral blood mononuclear cells (PBMCs), taken at new diagnosis, from a patient treated with antithyroid drugs. The clonotype was recovered from a woman aged 25 to 39 with Graves disease. The chain is built from TRBV7-3 and TRBJ2-5; 11 nucleotides match TRBD1. The chain's CDR3 is CASSLTRTGGRETQYF. The DNA for the CDR3 is TGTGCCAGCAGCTTAACACGGACAGGGGGCCGAGAGACCCAGTACTTC.